One and the same sample provided the 4 T cell receptor beta chains below, sequenced in a study of cytomegalovirus exposure and HLA in healthy donors (dated by TCRdb to the late 2010s). The protocol used for the library was the immunoSEQ multiplex PCR assay. For the multiplex PCR, a mixture combining 60 forward primers for TCR Vbeta segments and 13 reverse primers for TCR Jbeta segments was used. TCRdb holds this immuneACCESS table with in-frame rearrangements only. Some clones are missing; in checked studies, unresolved V genes explain under half, and the rest has no known cause. The sample yields 200,000 to 250,000 clones; about 84% were counted once. The ten biggest clones cover around 1.2% of the sample. Specimen: PBMCs. The receptor set was obtained from a human donor in good health.

V usage is TRBV19 and J usage is TRBJ1-2, with 9 bases lining up with TRBD1. This CDR3 is 15 amino acids long. CDR1 LNHDA and CDR2 SQIVND come from the germline V gene (reference sequence). Trimming cost V 4 bases and J 5 bases; bases outside gene matches: 8. CDR3 DNA sequence: TGTGCCAGTAGTACCCGACAGGGGGAAAGGTATGGCTACACCTTC. Its translation: CASSTRQGERYGYTF.

V is TRBV18 and J is TRBJ2-7; a possible D gene is TRBD2 (6 bases). Germline CDR1 reads KGHSH; CDR2 reads LQKENI. The length of the CDR3 is 13 residues. V was clipped by 4 bases and J by 3 bases, with 10 bases between them. CDR3 residues: CASSRPTSYEQYF. Here the CDR3 DNA reads TGTGCCAGCTCACGTCCGACTAGCTACGAGCAGTACTTC.

This chain links TRBV28 with TRBJ2-7; D possibly corresponds to TRBD1 (5 bases). Per the germline V gene, CDR1 is MDHEN and CDR2 is SYDVKM. There are 13 residues in the CDR3. The V end lost 3 bases, the J end lost 4 bases, and 10 bases lay between the germline ends. The CDR3 loop is CASSLTATYEQYF. CDR3 DNA sequence: TGTGCCAGCAGTTTGACAGCAACATACGAGCAGTACTTC.

This clone has more than one count but fewer than ten. The chain has TRBV4-1 and TRBJ1-5; TRBD1 is a possible D gene (5 bases). CDR1 is MGHRA, CDR2 YSYEKL, per germline. The CDR3 contains 14 residues. Trimming cost V 8 bases and J 6 bases, with 17 bases left between them. The CDR3 reads CASSAGVESQPQHF. For the CDR3, the DNA is TGCGCCAGCTCAGCGGGGGTCGAGAGTCAGCCCCAGCATTTT.